This TCR beta chain comes out of a study of shared clonotypes between healthy human individuals. CDR3 size: 14 residues. The V and J ends lost 4 bases and 1 base respectively, with 8 bases between them. The germline gives CDR1 MNHNS, CDR2 SASEGT. TCRdb keeps only in-frame clones here, not all; method: immunoSEQ multiplex PCR. The sample has 2 million to 2.5 million clones; approximately 93% are singletons. Donors, without exception, were Caucasian adults residing in Nashville, Tennessee. With regard to this clone: Its antigen is as yet unknown.

General observations from the study: Large depth notwithstanding, sorted-subset sequencing proved incomplete by rarefaction. The study generally estimated greater richness for naive than memory subsets. About 4.5% of naive CD4 clonotypes were common to a few donors.

This clonotype was obtained from a man aged 18 to 35 in good health. Some clones in this sample may be carry-over from other donors' samples. J is TRBJ1-5 and V is TRBV6-1; no reliable D call. Source material: naive CD4+ T cells from PBMCs. Subset in this sample: CD45RA+ positively selected. DNA of the CDR3: TGTGCCAGCAGTGCCTTAAAAAGCAATCAGCCCCAGCATTTT. Its protein product is CASSALKSNQPQHF.